A single sample gave rise to the 30 T cell receptor beta chains below, sequenced in a study of blood T cell repertoires in COVID-19. Clones were sequenced by immunoSEQ multiplex PCR, and TCRdb holds only the in-frame ones, with some missing. Of 65,000 to 80,000 clones in the sample, approximately 90% were seen once. Sequencing was carried out using peripheral blood. The source is a human donor in a cohort sampled during active COVID-19.

The chain carries TRBV7-5 and TRBJ1-4; the table gives TRBD1 as D, unverified against the DNA. TRBV7-5 constitutes a pseudogene. The CDR3 totals 12 residues. The chain's CDR3 is CATAILLDRGIF. The CDR3 DNA follows: TGTGCCACTGCAATCTTGCTGGACAGGGGGATTTTT.

This clone was found once. The J gene is TRBJ2-7, the V gene TRBV29-1; TRBD2 agrees at 7 bases. This CDR3 comprises 13 residues. The germline V gene encodes CDR1 SQVTM and CDR2 ANQGSEA. The V and J ends lost 5 bases and 3 bases, in that order; junction bases with no gene match: 7. The CDR3 protein is CSVLWGGDYEQYF. CDR3 DNA: TGCAGCGTTCTTTGGGGGGGGGACTACGAGCAGTACTTC.

The chain has TRBV6-5 and TRBJ2-5, with D possibly being TRBD2 (5 bases). This CDR3 has 14 amino acids. Germline CDR1 reads MNHEY; CDR2 reads SVGAGI. V was pared by 6 bases and J by 2 bases, with 13 bases between. CDR3 DNA: TGTGCCAGCAGGGGGTGGACGGGGCAAGAGACCCAGTACTTC. Protein: CASRGWTGQETQYF.

This chain's CDR3 is CASSQDPQGWDTQYF. In DNA form, the CDR3 reads TGCGCCAGCAGCCAAGATCCACAGGGGTGGGATACGCAGTATTTT. The chain uses TRBV4-3 and TRBJ2-3; 7 bases align to TRBD1. Unmatched junction bases numbered 6, after V lost 0 bases and J lost 6 bases. CDR3 length: 15 amino acids. Germline V gives CDR1 LGHNA, CDR2 YSLEER.

J is TRBJ1-5 and V is TRBV10-3; D perhaps matches TRBD1 (6 bases). There are 16 residues in the CDR3. Trimming shortened V by 8 bases and J by 6 bases, and 23 bases separated the two germline ends. Germline V gives CDR1 ENHRY, CDR2 SYGVKD. The CDR3 DNA reads TGTGCCATCTCGGGGGGACATCACGAATCCGGTCAGCCCCAGCATTTT. Translating gives CAISGGHHESGQPQHF.

The chain has TRBV27 and TRBJ1-2; D possibly corresponds to TRBD1 (6 bases). The CDR3 covers 16 residues. Trimming took off 5 bases at V and 2 bases at J, with 18 bases between the two ends. Germline loops: CDR1 MNHEY, CDR2 SMNVEV (reference sequence). The CDR3 sequence is CASSPNPTGTNYGYTF. CDR3 sequence (DNA): TGTGCCAGCAGTCCCAACCCGACAGGTACAAACTATGGCTACACCTTC.

The chain has TRBV4-1 and TRBJ1-2; D is unresolved. CDR3 length: 12 residues. Germline CDR1 MGHRA, CDR2 YSYEKL. V was shortened by 8 bases and J by 3 bases, with 10 bases between the two germline ends. The CDR3 protein is CASSSQDYGYTF. The CDR3 DNA is TGCGCCAGCTCTAGCCAGGACTATGGCTACACCTTC.

The rearrangement links TRBV9 to TRBJ1-4; 9 bases align to TRBD1. V dropped 4 bases and J dropped 6; count of bases not matched to a gene: 4. Germline V lookup: CDR1 SGDLS, CDR2 YYNGEE. The CDR3 extends over 14 amino acids. The CDR3 sequence: CASSPGQGHEKLFF. CDR3 nucleotides: TGTGCCAGCAGCCCGGGACAGGGCCATGAAAAACTGTTTTTT.

V gene TRBV9 combines with J gene TRBJ2-7, with 7 bases matching TRBD2. The V segment lost 3 bases and the J segment 3 bases; nucleotides outside the gene matches: 9. The CDR3 totals 15 residues. Germline V CDR1 and CDR2: SGDLS, YYNGEE. Here the CDR3 DNA reads TGTGCCAGCAGCGCGGGGGGAGGGGATGGCTACGAGCAGTACTTC. It translates to CASSAGGGDGYEQYF.

The chain has TRBV10-1 and TRBJ2-2; possible D gene TRBD2, 5 bases. The CDR3 runs 14 residues. Germline lookup yields CDR1 WNHNN and CDR2 SYGVQD (reference sequence). The V and J ends lost 6 bases and 6 bases respectively, with 14 bases between them. The CDR3 DNA sequence: TGCGCCAGCAGCTCGAGGGCCCCCGCCGGGGAGCTGTTTTTT. Amino acid sequence: CASSSRAPAGELFF.

Points on this clone: The same CDR3 arises from other DNA sequences in this sample as well. The rearrangement links TRBV18 to TRBJ2-1, with TRBD1 matching over 12 bases. The trim removed 3 bases at V and 7 bases at J, leaving 1 base unmatched. This CDR3 is 14 amino acids long. The germline V gene encodes CDR1 KGHSH and CDR2 LQKENI. CDR3 coding DNA: TGTGCCAGCTCACCGGGACAGGGGGCAAATGAGCAGTTCTTC. Protein product: CASSPGQGANEQFF.

The rearrangement joins TRBV29-1 to TRBJ1-2; the D is unclear. Germline CDR1 is SQVTM and CDR2 is ANQGSEA. The CDR3 loop spans 15 amino acids. Trimming took 3 bases from V and 8 from J, leaving 22 bases between them. The CDR3 loop is CSVDPDGRPQGGYTF. Here the CDR3 DNA reads TGCAGCGTTGACCCCGATGGCAGGCCGCAAGGAGGCTACACCTTC.

The chain links TRBV5-4 to TRBJ1-1; D remains unclear. CDR3 length: 16 amino acids. In germline, CDR1 is SGHNT, CDR2 YYREEE (reference sequence). V was pared by 0 bases and J by 0 bases, with 12 bases between. This CDR3 reads CASSLALGFLNTEAFF. In DNA, the CDR3 is TGTGCCAGCAGCTTGGCCCTCGGGTTCTTGAACACTGAAGCTTTCTTT.

V is TRBV11-2 and J is TRBJ2-7, with 12 bases identical to TRBD1. CDR1 is SGHAT and CDR2 is FQNNGV in the germline V gene. The CDR3 has 15 amino acids. The J segment lost 4 bases and the V segment lost 3 bases, leaving 4 bases of the junction unmatched. The CDR3 spells CASSLSGQGAYEQYF. CDR3 DNA sequence: TGTGCCAGCAGCTTGTCGGGACAGGGGGCGTACGAGCAGTACTTC.

The rearrangement uses TRBV19 and TRBJ1-2; possibly TRBD1 for D (5 bases). This CDR3 is built from 14 residues. CDR1 and CDR2 from the germline V gene are LNHDA and SQIVND (reference sequence). The V end was cut by 10 bases, the J end by 4 bases, with 19 bases between. CDR3 DNA sequence: TGTGCCACCCAGTCGGGGGTGCGGAGCTATGGCTACACCTTC. It codes for CATQSGVRSYGYTF.

V gene TRBV5-1 combines with J gene TRBJ1-1; 10 positions match TRBD1. The CDR3 has 14 residues. With V trimmed by 4 bases and J by 8 bases, 8 bases remained unmatched. Germline loops: CDR1 SGHRS, CDR2 YFSETQ. Here the CDR3 DNA reads TGCGCCAGCAGCACCATGGGACAGGGGAAAGAAGCTTTCTTT. This sequence encodes CASSTMGQGKEAFF.

The V call is TRBV27, the J call TRBJ1-1, with 8 positions matching TRBD1. Germline loops: CDR1 MNHEY, CDR2 SMNVEV (reference sequence). V lost 8 bases and J lost 4; bases outside the gene matches: 9. CDR3 length equals 14 residues. CDR3 DNA: TGTGCCAGCGGAAACAGGGGGACGGGCACTGAAGCTTTCTTT. Amino acid sequence: CASGNRGTGTEAFF.

This chain uses TRBV3-1 (or the pseudogene TRBV3-2) with TRBJ2-5, with TRBD1 as a possible D gene (6 bases). CDR1 is LGHDT, CDR2 YNNKEL, per germline (reference sequence). With 4 bases removed from V and 4 bases from J, the gap between germline ends came to 16 bases. The CDR3 contains 15 residues. The CDR3: CASSPKGDRRETQYF. The CDR3 coding sequence is TGTGCCAGCAGCCCAAAGGGGGACCGGAGAGAGACCCAGTACTTC.

The rearrangement links TRBV4-2 to TRBJ1-4; no reliable D call. Between the trimmed V and J ends, which lost 4 bases and 0 bases, there was a span of 12 bases. Per the germline V gene, CDR1 is LGHNA and CDR2 is YNFKEQ. CDR3 length equals 16 residues. CDR3 loop: CASSPMSQATNEKLFF. The CDR3 DNA is TGTGCCAGCAGCCCGATGTCGCAGGCAACTAATGAAAAACTGTTTTTT.

This clone has a single count. The chain is built from TRBV6-6 and TRBJ1-2, with D perhaps matching TRBD1 (5 bases). This CDR3 region has 16 residues. Deletions cut 0 bases from V and 1 base from J, with 12 bases between. Germline assignment: CDR1 MNHNY and CDR2 SVGAGI (reference sequence). The CDR3 region has the DNA TGTGCCAGCAGTTACTCAGGGGCCGCGCTTAACTATGGCTACACCTTC. Amino acids: CASSYSGAALNYGYTF.

J is TRBJ1-5 and V is TRBV19; a weak D match, TRBD1 (6 bases). V dropped 5 bases and J dropped 6 bases, with 14 bases sitting between them. The V gene's germline CDR1 is LNHDA and CDR2 SQIVND (reference sequence). There are 14 residues in the CDR3. The CDR3 loop is CASSVSGVGQPQHF. DNA for the CDR3: TGTGCCAGTAGTGTATCAGGGGTAGGTCAGCCCCAGCATTTT.

V is TRBV2 and J is TRBJ1-5, with D unresolved. The CDR3 contains 13 residues. The V end lost 7 bases, the J end lost 7 bases, and 14 bases lay between the germline ends. The germline V gene encodes CDR1 SNHLY and CDR2 FYNNEI. For the CDR3, the DNA is TGTGCCAGCACCCCCGACAATTTGCAGCCCCAGCATTTT. It is translated as CASTPDNLQPQHF.

The V gene is TRBV4-1, the J gene TRBJ1-1; D may be TRBD1 (5 bases). Germline V gene data show CDR1 as MGHRA and CDR2 as YSYEKL. The CDR3 contains 14 residues. The V end was cut by 4 bases, the J end by 2 bases, with 11 bases between. The CDR3 region has the DNA TGCGCCAGCAGCCGACAAGGGGTTAACACTGAAGCTTTCTTT. Its protein is CASSRQGVNTEAFF.

This clone has more than one count but fewer than ten. This chain links TRBV27 with TRBJ1-2; TRBD1 aligns across 7 bases. Losses at the gene ends were 2 bases for V and 7 bases for J; bases not matched to a gene: 1. Germline V CDR1 and CDR2: MNHEY, SMNVEV (reference sequence). The length of the CDR3 is 12 residues. The CDR3 nucleotides are TGTGCCAGCAGTTTAACAGGGGTTGGCTACACCTTC. As protein: CASSLTGVGYTF.

The chain is built from TRBV7-3 and TRBJ2-1, with TRBD2 identical over 11 bases. The germline CDR1 and CDR2 sequences are SGHTA and FQGTGA. CDR3 length equals 17 residues. V dropped 4 bases and J dropped 4; count of bases not matched to a gene: 9. CDR3 sequence: CASSSDPLAGVYNEQFF. DNA for the CDR3: TGTGCCAGCAGCTCCGACCCACTAGCGGGGGTTTACAATGAGCAGTTCTTC.

The CDR3 reads CASSTRTGDTTSYEQYF. As DNA, the CDR3 is TGTGCCAGCAGCACGCGGACAGGGGACACTACCTCCTACGAGCAGTACTTC. J is TRBJ2-7 and V is TRBV21-1; TRBD1 is taken as the D call from the table, unchecked against the DNA. TRBV21-1 is recorded as a pseudogene. This CDR3 has 17 residues.

The chain couples TRBV7-2 to TRBJ1-1; TRBD1 is a possible D gene (5 bases). V gave up 5 bases and J gave up 2 bases, with 12 bases separating them. Germline values: CDR1 SGHTA, CDR2 FQGNSA. CDR3 length: 14 amino acids. CDR3 in amino acids: CASSAGGFNTEAFF. Written as DNA, the CDR3 is TGTGCCAGCAGCGCCGGGGGTTTTAACACTGAAGCTTTCTTT.

The chain couples TRBV7-3 to TRBJ2-3; D is possibly TRBD2 (7 bases). V lost 0 bases and J 6 bases, leaving 19 bases between the germline ends. Germline CDR1 and CDR2: SGHTA and FQGTGA. This CDR3 contains 17 residues. The CDR3 region is CASSLTGAGLRGDTQYF. In nucleotides, the CDR3 is TGTGCCAGCAGCTTAACGGGGGCGGGACTAAGGGGTGATACGCAGTATTTT.

J is TRBJ2-1 and V is TRBV11-2; 8 nucleotides align to TRBD1. With 1 base clipped from V and 0 bases from J, the junction kept 8 bases outside the gene matches. Germline CDR1 and CDR2: SGHAT and FQNNGV. There are 18 residues in the CDR3. The CDR3 loop reads CASSLALGQGFSYNEQFF. CDR3 bases: TGTGCCAGCAGCTTAGCCTTAGGACAGGGTTTCTCCTACAATGAGCAGTTCTTC.

The rearrangement links TRBV11-3 to TRBJ2-3, with TRBD1 identical over 9 bases. Looked up from germline, CDR1 is SGHNT and CDR2 is YENEEA. V trimming: 5 bases; J trimming: 7 bases; junction bases outside the gene matches: 7. This CDR3 contains 14 residues. Written as DNA, the CDR3 is TGTGCCAGCAGCGAAGGACAGGGGACATATACGCAGTATTTT. Translated, it gives CASSEGQGTYTQYF. The variable domain in full, completed from reference TRBV11-3 and TRBJ2-3, reads EAGVVQSPRYKIIEKKQPVAFWCNPISGHNTLYWYLQNLGQGPELLIRYENEEAVDDSQLPKDRFSAERLKGVDSTLKIQPAELGDSAVYLCASSEGQGTYTQYFGPGTRLTVL.